This record covers a single T cell receptor beta chain. What it binds is unknown. CDR3 length: 14 residues. The V gene's germline CDR1 is MNHEY and CDR2 SVGAGI. V lost 2 bases to trimming and J lost 4 bases, with 11 bases between them. The sample belongs to a study of OX40 agonist ivuxolimab in advanced cancers. Overall study results and limits: Circulating CD4+ and CD8+ T cells showed clonal expansion by week 6 at 0.1 to 3.0 mg/kg.

Here immunoSEQ multiplex PCR was the method, and the copy in TCRdb shows in-frame clones only, minus some. This table holds about 95,000 clones, about 91% found once. The TCR comes from an adult with an advanced solid tumor such as melanoma, head and neck, liver or kidney cancer. The input for sequencing was CD4+ or CD8+ T cells sorted from blood, taken in a trial of the OX40 agonist ivuxolimab. The J gene is TRBJ2-5, the V gene TRBV6-5; D is undetermined. In nucleotides, the CDR3 is TGTGCCAGCAGTTACAGCCAGTTCGGAGAGACCCAGTACTTC. Its protein is CASSYSQFGETQYF.